These 5 T cell receptor beta chains were all obtained from the same sample, sequenced in a study of blood T cells in healthy people across ages (dated by TCRdb to the mid-2010s). The library was made by 5' RACE. Sequencing was carried out with an Illumina HiSeq 2500. A second PCR of roughly 7 to 11 cycles was performed with a sample-barcoded 5' primer and a J-beta primer mix. The public reads were reprocessed in TCRdb via fastp at Q25 and MiXCR, keeping in-frame beta chains. Identical CDR3 proteins give one entry, which carries the most common genes and DNA. Recorded for this sample are 800,000 to 950,000 distinct CDR3 sequences; roughly 48% of them occurred a single time. The ten top clones hold roughly 12% of the sample. The sample comprised blood. These receptors were collected from a man younger than 45 in good health.

Worth noting for this clonotype: This may be a read error, as it is one base from a much larger clone. The chain employs TRBV29-1 and TRBJ2-5, with D possibly being TRBD1 or TRBD2 (5 bases each). TRBJ2-7 matches the DNA end more closely, so the J call is doubtful. In germline, CDR1 is SQVTM, CDR2 ANQGSEA. The CDR3 has 12 amino acids. The CDR3, as DNA: TGCAGCGGAGGCAGGGACCCCTACGAGCAGTACTTC. Translated: CSGGRDPYEQYF.

This chain links TRBV7-9 with TRBJ2-7; D might be TRBD1 (5 bases). This CDR3 is 12 amino acids long. Germline V gene sequence: CDR1 SEHNR, CDR2 FQNEAQ (reference sequence). V gave up 1 base and J gave up 6 bases, with 7 bases separating them. Here the CDR3 reads CASSLDTGEQYF. CDR3 coding DNA: TGTGCCAGCAGCTTAGATACAGGCGAGCAGTACTTC.

V usage is TRBV5-6 and J usage is TRBJ2-1, with D hard to call. V was shortened by 2 bases and J by 9 bases, with 6 bases between the two germline ends. The CDR3 consists of 11 residues. CDR1 is SGHDT, CDR2 YYEEEE, per germline. This CDR3 is CASSFEFEQFF. The DNA for the CDR3 is TGTGCCAGCAGCTTCGAATTTGAGCAGTTCTTC.

V is TRBV11-3 and J is TRBJ2-7; unclear D gene. Germline V lookup: CDR1 SGHNT, CDR2 YENEEA. Deletions cut 1 base from V and 0 bases from J, with 13 bases between. This CDR3 spans 16 amino acids. The CDR3 spells CASSLGHGKSSYEQYF. In DNA form, the CDR3 reads TGTGCCAGCAGCTTAGGGCACGGAAAATCCTCCTACGAGCAGTACTTC.

The V and J genes are TRBV4-3 and TRBJ2-4; TRBD1 is a possible D gene (5 bases). The J call may be wrong; the DNA end is better matched by TRBJ2-7. This CDR3 contains 15 residues. Germline values: CDR1 LGHNA, CDR2 YSLEER. CDR3 amino acids: CASSQGTIKTYEQYF. The CDR3 DNA is TGCGCCAGCAGCCAAGGGACAATCAAAACCTACGAGCAGTACTTC.